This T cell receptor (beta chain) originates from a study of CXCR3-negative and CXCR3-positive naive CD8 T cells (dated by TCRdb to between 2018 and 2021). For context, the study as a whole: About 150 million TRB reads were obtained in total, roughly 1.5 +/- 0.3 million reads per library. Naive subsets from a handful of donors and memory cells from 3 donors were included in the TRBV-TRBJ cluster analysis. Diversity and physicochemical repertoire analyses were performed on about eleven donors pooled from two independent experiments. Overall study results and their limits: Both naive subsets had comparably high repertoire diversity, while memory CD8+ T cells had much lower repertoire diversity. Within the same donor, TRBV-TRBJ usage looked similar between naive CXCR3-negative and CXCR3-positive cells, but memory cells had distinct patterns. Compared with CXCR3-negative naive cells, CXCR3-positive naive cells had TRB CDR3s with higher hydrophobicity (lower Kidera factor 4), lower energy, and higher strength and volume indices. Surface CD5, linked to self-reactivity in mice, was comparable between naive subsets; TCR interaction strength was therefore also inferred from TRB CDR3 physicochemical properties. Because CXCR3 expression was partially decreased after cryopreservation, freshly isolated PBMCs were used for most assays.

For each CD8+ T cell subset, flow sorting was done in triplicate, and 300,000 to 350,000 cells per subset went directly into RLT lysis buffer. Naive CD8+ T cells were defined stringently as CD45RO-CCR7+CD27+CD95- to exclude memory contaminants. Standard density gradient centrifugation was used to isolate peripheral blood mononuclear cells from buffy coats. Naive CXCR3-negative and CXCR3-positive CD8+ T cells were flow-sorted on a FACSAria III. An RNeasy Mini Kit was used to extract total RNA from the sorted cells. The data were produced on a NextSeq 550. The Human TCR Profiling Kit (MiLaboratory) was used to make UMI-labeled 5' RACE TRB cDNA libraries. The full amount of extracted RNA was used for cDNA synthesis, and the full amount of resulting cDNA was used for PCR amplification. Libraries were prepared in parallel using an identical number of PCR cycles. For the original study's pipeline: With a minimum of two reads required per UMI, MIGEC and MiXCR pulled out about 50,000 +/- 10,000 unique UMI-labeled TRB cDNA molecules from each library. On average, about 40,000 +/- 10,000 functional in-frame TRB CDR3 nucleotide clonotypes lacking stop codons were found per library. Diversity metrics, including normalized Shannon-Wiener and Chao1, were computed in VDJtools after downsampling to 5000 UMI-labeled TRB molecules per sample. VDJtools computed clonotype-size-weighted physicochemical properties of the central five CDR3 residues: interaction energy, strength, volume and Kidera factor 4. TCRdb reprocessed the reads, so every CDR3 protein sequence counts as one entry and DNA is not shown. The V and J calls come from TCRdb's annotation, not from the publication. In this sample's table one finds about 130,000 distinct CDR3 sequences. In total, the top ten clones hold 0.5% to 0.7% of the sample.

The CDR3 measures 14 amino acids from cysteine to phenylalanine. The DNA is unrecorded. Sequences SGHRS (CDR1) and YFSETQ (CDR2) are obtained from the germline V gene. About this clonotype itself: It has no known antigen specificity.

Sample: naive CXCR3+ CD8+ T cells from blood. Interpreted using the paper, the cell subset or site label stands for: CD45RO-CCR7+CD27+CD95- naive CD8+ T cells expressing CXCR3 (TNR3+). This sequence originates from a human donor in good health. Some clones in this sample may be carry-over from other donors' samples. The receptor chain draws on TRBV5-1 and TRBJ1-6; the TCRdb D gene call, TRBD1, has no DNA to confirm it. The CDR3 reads CASSYTGDNSPLHF. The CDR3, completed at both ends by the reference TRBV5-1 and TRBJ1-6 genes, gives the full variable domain KAGVTQTPRYLIKTRGQQVTLSCSPISGHRSVSWYQQTPGQGLQFLFEYFSETQRNKGNFPGRFSGRQFSNSRSEMNVSTLELGDSALYLCASSYTGDNSPLHFGNGTRLTVT.